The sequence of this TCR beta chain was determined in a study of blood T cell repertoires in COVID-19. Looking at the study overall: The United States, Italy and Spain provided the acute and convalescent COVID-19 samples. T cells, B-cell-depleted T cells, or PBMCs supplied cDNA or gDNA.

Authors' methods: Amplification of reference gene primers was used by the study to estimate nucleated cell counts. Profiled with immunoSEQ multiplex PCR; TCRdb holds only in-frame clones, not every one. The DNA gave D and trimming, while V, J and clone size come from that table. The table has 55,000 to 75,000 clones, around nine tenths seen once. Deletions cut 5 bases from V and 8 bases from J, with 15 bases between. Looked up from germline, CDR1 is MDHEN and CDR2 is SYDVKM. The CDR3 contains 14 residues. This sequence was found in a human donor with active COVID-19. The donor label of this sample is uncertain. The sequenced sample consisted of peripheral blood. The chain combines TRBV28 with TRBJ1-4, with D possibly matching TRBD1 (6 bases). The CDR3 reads CASSVTGHGEKLFF. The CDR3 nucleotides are TGTGCCAGCAGTGTCACAGGGCATGGCGAAAAACTGTTTTTT. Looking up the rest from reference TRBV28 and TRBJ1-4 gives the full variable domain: DVKVTQSSRYLVKRTGEKVFLECVQDMDHENMFWYRQDPGLGLRLIYFSYDVKMKEKGDIPEGYSVSREKKERFSLILESASTNQTSMYLCASSVTGHGEKLFFGSGTQLSVL.